Each of the 10 T cell receptor beta chains below was sequenced from the same sample in a study of cytomegalovirus exposure and HLA in healthy donors. Vbeta (60) and Jbeta (13) primers were used in the PCR. Assay used: immunoSEQ multiplex PCR; TCRdb lists only in-frame clones, some missing. The table shows around 130,000 clones, with approximately 80% occurring only once. Sequencing used PBMCs. All receptors come from a man in his thirties or forties in good health and CMV-seronegative.

The rearrangement links TRBV9 to TRBJ1-3; D ambiguous. The germline CDR1 and CDR2 sequences are SGDLS and YYNGEE. Trimming took off 4 bases at V and 1 base at J, with 9 bases between the two ends. This CDR3 has 14 amino acids. The CDR3 bases are TGTGCCAGCAGCTCATACAGTTCTGGAAACACCATATATTTT. Its protein is CASSSYSSGNTIYF.

V usage is TRBV4-1 and J usage is TRBJ2-7; unclear D gene. The CDR3 sequence is 14 residues long. Trimming pared 0 bases from V and 3 bases from J, leaving 9 bases between. Germline CDR1 reads MGHRA; CDR2 reads YSYEKL. The CDR3 loop is CASSQDRPSYEQYF. The CDR3 coding sequence is TGCGCCAGCAGCCAAGATCGTCCGAGCTACGAGCAGTACTTC.

The chain joins TRBV7-9 to TRBJ2-1, with 7 bases fitting TRBD1. CDR1 SEHNR and CDR2 FQNEAQ come from the germline V gene (reference sequence). V trimming: 1 base; J trimming: 6 bases; junction bases outside the gene matches: 15. The CDR3 spans 18 residues. The CDR3 DNA reads TGTGCCAGCAGCTTAGATAGAATACCCGGGACAGCGGTCAATGAGCAGTTCTTC. This gives the protein CASSLDRIPGTAVNEQFF.

V is TRBV7-2 and J is TRBJ1-5, with a tentative D call TRBD1 (5 bases). CDR3 length equals 15 residues. Germline loops: CDR1 SGHTA, CDR2 FQGNSA. Trimming removed 5 bases from V and 6 bases from J, with 17 bases in between. The CDR3 DNA reads TGTGCCAGCAGCCCAGGATGGGGGGGGATTCAGCCCCAGCATTTT. As protein: CASSPGWGGIQPQHF.

In nucleotides, the CDR3 is TGTGCCAGCAGCTTATCGGTGAGGTGGGAAGAGACCCAGTACTTC. Amino acid sequence: CASSLSVRWEETQYF. The V and J genes are TRBV7-6 and TRBJ2-5; no firm D call. Trimming removed 2 bases at V and 3 bases at J, with 13 bases between. This CDR3 region has 15 residues. Germline CDR1 is SGHVS and CDR2 is FNYEAQ.

V gene TRBV29-1 combines with J gene TRBJ2-1, with D perhaps TRBD1 (6 bases). The length of the CDR3 is 13 residues. V was trimmed by 5 bases and J by 9 bases, leaving 17 bases between them. Germline CDR1 is SQVTM and CDR2 is ANQGSEA. Here the CDR3 reads CSVRQGKIIEQFF. The CDR3 region has the DNA TGCAGCGTTCGGCAGGGGAAAATTATTGAGCAGTTCTTC.

The rearrangement links TRBV27 to TRBJ2-1, with TRBD1 matching over 9 bases. V lost 3 bases to trimming and J lost 6 bases; unmatched junction nucleotides: 6. The length of the CDR3 is 15 residues. Germline CDR1 reads MNHEY; CDR2 reads SMNVEV (reference sequence). The CDR3 spells CASSLGTGPGNEQFF. CDR3 DNA: TGTGCCAGCAGTTTGGGGACAGGGCCAGGCAATGAGCAGTTCTTC.

This chain joins TRBV6-1 and TRBJ2-5; TRBD2 matches 7 bases. CDR1 and CDR2 (germline): MNHNS, SASEGT. The CDR3 covers 16 residues. Unmatched junction bases numbered 8, after V lost 3 bases and J lost 1 base. The CDR3 coding sequence is TGTGCCAGCAGTGAGCTGGGGGGAGGGCCCCAAGAGACCCAGTACTTC. This sequence encodes CASSELGGGPQETQYF.

This clone came up once. The chain combines TRBV4-2 with TRBJ2-1; 10 bases line up with TRBD1. Germline CDR1 reads LGHNA; CDR2 reads YNFKEQ. This CDR3 has 16 residues. Trimming cost V 0 bases and J 4 bases; bases outside gene matches: 3. Written as DNA, the CDR3 is TGTGCCAGCAGCCAAGACGGGACAGGGGCATACAATGAGCAGTTCTTC. It codes for CASSQDGTGAYNEQFF.

V gene TRBV7-9 combines with J gene TRBJ2-1, with TRBD2 matching over 11 bases. Per germline, CDR1 SEHNR and CDR2 FQNEAQ (reference sequence). V lost 2 bases to trimming and J lost 2 bases; unmatched junction nucleotides: 11. This CDR3 has 19 residues. The CDR3 reads CASSLRSGPSGGPYNEQFF. The CDR3 nucleotides are TGTGCCAGCAGCTTACGATCGGGTCCTAGCGGGGGGCCCTACAATGAGCAGTTCTTC.